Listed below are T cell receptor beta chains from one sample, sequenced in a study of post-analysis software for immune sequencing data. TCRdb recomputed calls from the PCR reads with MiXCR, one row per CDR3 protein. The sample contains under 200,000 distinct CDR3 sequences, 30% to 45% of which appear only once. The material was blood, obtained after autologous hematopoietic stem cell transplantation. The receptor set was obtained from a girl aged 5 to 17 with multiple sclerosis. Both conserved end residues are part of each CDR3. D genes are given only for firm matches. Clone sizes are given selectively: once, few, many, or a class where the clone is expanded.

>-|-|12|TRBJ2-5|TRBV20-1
CSASGFTETQYF
TGCAGTGCGTCCGGGTTCACGGAGACCCAGTACTTC
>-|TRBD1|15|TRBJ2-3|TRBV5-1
CASSPGQASTDTQYF
TGCGCCAGCAGCCCGGGACAGGCTAGCACAGATACGCAGTATTTT
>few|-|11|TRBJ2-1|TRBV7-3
CTSSPEWEQFF
TGTACCAGCAGTCCAGAATGGGAGCAGTTCTTC
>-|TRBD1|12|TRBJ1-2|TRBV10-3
CAITGQGEGYTF
TGTGCCATCACTGGACAGGGGGAAGGCTACACCTTC
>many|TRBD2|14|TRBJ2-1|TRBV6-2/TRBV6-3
CASTSGGIYNEQFF
TGTGCCAGCACTAGCGGGGGAATCTACAATGAGCAGTTCTTC
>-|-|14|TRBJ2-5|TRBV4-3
CASSPGTPAQTQYF
TGCGCCAGCAGCCCCGGGACCCCGGCGCAGACCCAGTACTTC
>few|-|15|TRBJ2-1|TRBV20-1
CSAVIGYPQNNEQFF
TGCAGTGCTGTCATAGGCTACCCACAGAACAATGAGCAGTTCTTC
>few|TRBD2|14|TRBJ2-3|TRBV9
CASMASGSADTQYF
TGTGCCAGCATGGCAAGCGGGAGTGCAGATACGCAGTATTTT
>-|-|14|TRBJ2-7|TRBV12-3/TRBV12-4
CASSLWQDSYEQYF
TGTGCCAGCAGCCTATGGCAGGACTCCTACGAGCAGTACTTC
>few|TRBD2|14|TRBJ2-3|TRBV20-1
CSARDFREGDTQYF
TGCAGTGCTAGAGATTTTCGGGAGGGAGATACGCAGTATTTT
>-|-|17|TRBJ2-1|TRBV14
CASSPLRAGDLNNEQFF
TGTGCCAGCAGCCCCCTTAGGGCAGGGGACCTCAACAATGAGCAGTTCTTC
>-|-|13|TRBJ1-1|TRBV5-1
CASSLDINTEAFF
TGCGCCAGCAGCCTGGACATCAACACTGAAGCTTTCTTT
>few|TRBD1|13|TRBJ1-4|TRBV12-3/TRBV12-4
CASHGQGYEKLFF
TGTGCCAGTCACGGACAGGGTTATGAAAAACTGTTTTTT
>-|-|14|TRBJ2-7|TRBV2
CASRTLQGRHEQYF
TGTGCCAGCCGGACCTTACAGGGTAGACATGAGCAGTACTTC
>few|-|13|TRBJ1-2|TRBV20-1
CSARDRAWGGYTF
TGCAGTGCTAGAGATCGGGCCTGGGGCGGCTACACCTTC
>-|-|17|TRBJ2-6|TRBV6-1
CASSERLGSSGANVLTF
TGTGCCAGCAGTGAAAGACTGGGGAGCTCTGGGGCCAACGTCCTGACTTTC
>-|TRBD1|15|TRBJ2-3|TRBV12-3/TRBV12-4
CASRTGSTSTDTQYF
TGTGCCAGCAGGACAGGGTCTACTAGCACAGATACGCAGTATTTT